What follows is one T cell receptor (beta chain) and its context. Its target is not known. Other DNA sequences in the sample encode the same CDR3. Vbeta (60) and Jbeta (13) primers were used in the PCR. Libraries were prepared by immunoSEQ multiplex PCR; TCRdb keeps only in-frame clonotypes and omits some of them. The data contain around 110,000 clones, approximately 81% of them singletons. The data stem from a study of cytomegalovirus exposure and HLA in healthy donors. Study results and limitations: The HLA-A and HLA-B alleles of most subjects were reportedly predicted accurately from TCR beta sequences. Sequencing likely generated an artifact that appeared as a cluster of highly shared sequence variants. Earlier analysis looked at TCR beta V segments, and most were productive about 90% or about 30% of the time. Follow-up analysis later connected one missense variant in DCLRE1C with trimming of TCR beta V- and J-genes.

Germline V lookup: CDR1 SGHTA, CDR2 FQGNSA. V was shortened by 2 bases and J by 6 bases, with 9 bases between the two germline ends. The CDR3 has 13 residues. Sequences were obtained from PBMCs. The rearrangement links TRBV7-2 to TRBJ2-3; possibly TRBD1 for D (5 bases). The source of this sequence is a woman in her twenties or thirties in good health and CMV-seronegative. CDR3 region: CASSLPGLDTQYF. DNA of the CDR3: TGTGCCAGCAGCTTACCAGGGTTGGATACGCAGTATTTT. The variable domain in full, completed from reference TRBV7-2 and TRBJ2-3, reads GAGVSQSPSNKVTEKGKDVELRCDPISGHTALYWYRQSLGQGLEFLIYFQGNSAPDKSGLPSDRFSAERTGGSVSTLTIQRTQQEDSAVYLCASSLPGLDTQYFGPGTRLTVL.